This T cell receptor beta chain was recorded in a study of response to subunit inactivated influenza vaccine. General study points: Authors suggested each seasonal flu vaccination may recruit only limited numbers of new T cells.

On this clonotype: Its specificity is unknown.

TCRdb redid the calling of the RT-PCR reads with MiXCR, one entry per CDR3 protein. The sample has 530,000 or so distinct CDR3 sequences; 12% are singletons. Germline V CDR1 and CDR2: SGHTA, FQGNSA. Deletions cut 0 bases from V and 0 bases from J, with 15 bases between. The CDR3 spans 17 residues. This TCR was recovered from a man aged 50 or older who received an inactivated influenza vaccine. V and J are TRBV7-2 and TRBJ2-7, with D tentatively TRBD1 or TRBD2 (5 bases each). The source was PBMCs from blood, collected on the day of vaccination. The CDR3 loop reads CASSLAATAGTSYEQYF. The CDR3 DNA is TGTGCCAGCAGCTTAGCGGCAACGGCAGGGACCTCCTACGAGCAGTACTTC. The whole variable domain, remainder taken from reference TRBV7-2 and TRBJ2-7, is GAGVSQSPSNKVTEKGKDVELRCDPISGHTALYWYRQSLGQGLEFLIYFQGNSAPDKSGLPSDRFSAERTGGSVSTLTIQRTQQEDSAVYLCASSLAATAGTSYEQYFGPGTRLTVT.